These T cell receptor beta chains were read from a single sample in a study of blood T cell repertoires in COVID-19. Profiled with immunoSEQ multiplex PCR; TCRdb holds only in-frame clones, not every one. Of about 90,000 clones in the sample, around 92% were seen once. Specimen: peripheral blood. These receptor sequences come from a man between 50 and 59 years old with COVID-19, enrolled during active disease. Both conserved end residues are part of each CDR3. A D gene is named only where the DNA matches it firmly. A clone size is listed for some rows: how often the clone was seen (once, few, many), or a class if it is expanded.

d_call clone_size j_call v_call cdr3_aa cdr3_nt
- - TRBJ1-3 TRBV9 CASSATGSGNTIYF TGTGCCAGCAGCGCGACAGGATCTGGAAACACCATATATTTT
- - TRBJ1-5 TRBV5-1 CASSIGQGSNQPQHF TGCGCCAGCAGTATTGGTCAGGGATCAAATCAGCCCCAGCATTTT
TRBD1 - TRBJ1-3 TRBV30 CAWSVVTGWSNTIYF TGTGCCTGGAGTGTCGTGACAGGGTGGTCGAACACCATATATTTT
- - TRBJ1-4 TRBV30 CAWRRGGKLFF TGTGCCTGGAGGCGAGGCGGAAAACTGTTTTTT
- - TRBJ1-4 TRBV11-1 CASSPSGDEKLFF TGTGCCAGCAGCCCCTCCGGGGATGAAAAACTGTTTTTT
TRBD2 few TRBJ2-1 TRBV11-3 CASSLAGTSGGSDNEQFF TGTGCCAGCAGCTTAGCTGGGACTAGCGGGGGTTCAGACAATGAGCAGTTCTTC
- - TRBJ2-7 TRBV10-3 CAISGVDYEQYF TGTGCCATCTCCGGGGTAGACTACGAGCAGTACTTC
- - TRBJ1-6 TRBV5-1 CASSLDGRYNSPLHF TGCGCCAGCAGCTTGGATGGGAGATATAATTCACCCCTCCACTTT
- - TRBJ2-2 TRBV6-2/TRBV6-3 CASGPTGYTGELFF TGTGCCAGCGGCCCAACAGGCTACACCGGGGAGCTGTTTTTT
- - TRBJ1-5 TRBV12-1 CASSFLRTDSNQPQHF TGTGCCAGCAGCTTTCTTAGGACAGATAGCAATCAGCCCCAGCATTTT
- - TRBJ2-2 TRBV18 CASSLLGANTGELFF TGTGCCAGCTCACTTCTCGGGGCGAACACCGGGGAGCTGTTTTTT
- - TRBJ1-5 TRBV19 CASTIGAGSLNQPQHF TGTGCCAGTACCATAGGGGCAGGGTCTTTAAATCAGCCCCAGCATTTT
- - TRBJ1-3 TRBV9 CASSASGDGNTIYF TGTGCCAGCAGCGCCTCCGGGGATGGAAACACCATATATTTT
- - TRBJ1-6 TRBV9 CASSVEERSPLHF TGTGCCAGCAGCGTAGAAGAGCGGTCACCCCTCCACTTT
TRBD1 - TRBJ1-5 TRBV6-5 CASTRQGDAQPQHF TGTGCCAGCACTCGACAGGGGGATGCTCAGCCCCAGCATTTT
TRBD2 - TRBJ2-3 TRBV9 CASSPWRLAGGTDTQYF TGTGCCAGCAGCCCGTGGAGGTTAGCGGGGGGCACAGATACGCAGTATTTT
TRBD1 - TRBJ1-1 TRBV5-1 CASRGGQTNTEAFF TGCGCCAGCAGAGGGGGACAGACGAACACTGAAGCTTTCTTT
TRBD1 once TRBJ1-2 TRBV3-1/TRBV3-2 CASSVTGLGIYGYTF TGTGCCAGCAGCGTGACAGGGCTCGGGATCTATGGCTACACCTTC
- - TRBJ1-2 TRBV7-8 CASSSGPGAKGYTF TGTGCCAGCAGCTCAGGACCAGGGGCGAAGGGCTACACCTTC
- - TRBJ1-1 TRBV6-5 CASRMSEVTEAFF TGTGCCAGCAGGATGTCTGAGGTCACTGAAGCTTTCTTT
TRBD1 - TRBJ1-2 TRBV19 CASSFGQGTINGYTF TGTGCCAGTAGTTTCGGACAGGGAACTATTAATGGCTACACCTTC
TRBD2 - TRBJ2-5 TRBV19 CASRASGLAGGGTQYF TGTGCCAGTAGAGCTTCGGGACTAGCGGGGGGAGGGACCCAGTACTTC
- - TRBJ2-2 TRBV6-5 CASSYSKYEFVGELFF TGTGCCAGCAGTTACTCAAAATACGAGTTTGTTGGGGAGCTGTTTTTT
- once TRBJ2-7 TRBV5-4 CASSLDGGGTVEQYF TGTGCCAGCAGCTTGGATGGTGGAGGGACCGTCGAGCAGTACTTC
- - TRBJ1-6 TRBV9 CASSVAQSERPLHF TGTGCCAGCAGCGTAGCTCAATCGGAGAGACCCCTCCACTTT
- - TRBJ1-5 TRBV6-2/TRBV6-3 CASSYLGAAYQPQHF TGTGCCAGCAGTTACCTGGGGGCGGCCTATCAGCCCCAGCATTTT
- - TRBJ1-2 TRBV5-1 CASSLEPGTAGYTF TGCGCCAGCAGCTTGGAGCCGGGGACTGCGGGCTACACCTTC
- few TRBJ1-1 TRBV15 CATSRGGMNTEAFF TGTGCCACCAGCAGGGGGGGGATGAACACTGAAGCTTTCTTT
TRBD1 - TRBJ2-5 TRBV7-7 CASSLDRGYQETQYF TGTGCTAGCAGCCTGGACAGGGGGTACCAAGAGACCCAGTACTTC
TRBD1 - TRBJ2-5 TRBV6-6 CASRYPQTGEETQYF TGTGCCAGCAGATACCCCCAGACAGGGGAGGAGACCCAGTACTTC
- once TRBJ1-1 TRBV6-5 CASSRMNTEAFF TGTGCCAGCAGCAGGATGAACACTGAAGCTTTCTTT
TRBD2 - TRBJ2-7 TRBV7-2 CASSYGLAGGEQYF TGTGCCAGCAGCTACGGCCTAGCGGGGGGAGAGCAGTACTTC
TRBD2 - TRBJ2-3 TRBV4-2 CASSQEPSGGAGYF TGTGCCAGCAGCCAAGAGCCTAGCGGGGGGGCTGGATATTTT
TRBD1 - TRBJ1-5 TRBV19 CASRWDRRSNQPQHF TGTGCCAGTAGATGGGACAGGAGAAGCAATCAGCCCCAGCATTTT
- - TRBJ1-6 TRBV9 CASSSQGWNSPLHF TGTGCCAGCAGCTCTCAGGGTTGGAATTCACCCCTCCACTTT
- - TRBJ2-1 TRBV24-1 CATSDTRDPKRDEQFF TGTGCCACCAGTGATACGCGGGACCCAAAGCGGGATGAGCAGTTCTTC
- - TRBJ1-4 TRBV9 CASSADLTNEKLFF TGTGCCAGCAGCGCGGACTTGACTAATGAAAAACTGTTTTTT
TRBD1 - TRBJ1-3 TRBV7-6 CASSLRQGPTVAGNTIYF TGTGCCAGCAGCTTGAGACAGGGCCCCACCGTAGCTGGAAACACCATATATTTT
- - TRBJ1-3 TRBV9 CASSVAYSPGNTIYF TGTGCCAGCAGCGTAGCGTACAGTCCTGGAAACACCATATATTTT
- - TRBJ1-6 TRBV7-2 CASSPRVHSPLHF TGTGCCAGCAGCCCCCGGGTTCATTCACCCCTCCACTTT
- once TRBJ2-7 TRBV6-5 CASSYPRGKSYEQYF TGTGCCAGCAGTTACCCCAGGGGAAAGTCGTACGAGCAGTACTTC
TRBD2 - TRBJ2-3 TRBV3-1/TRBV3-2 CASSHGGGARGVTQYF TGTGCCAGCAGCCACGGCGGGGGGGCGCGCGGGGTTACGCAGTATTTT
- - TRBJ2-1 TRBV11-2 CASSLGAVRGGRNEQFF TGTGCCAGCAGCTTAGGAGCCGTGAGGGGGGGTAGGAATGAGCAGTTCTTC
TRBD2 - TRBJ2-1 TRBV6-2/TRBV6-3 CASSSVITSVEQFF TGTGCCAGCAGTTCCGTTATCACTAGCGTCGAGCAGTTCTTC
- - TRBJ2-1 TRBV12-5 CASGPGVGEQFF TGTGCTAGTGGCCCCGGGGTAGGTGAGCAGTTCTTC
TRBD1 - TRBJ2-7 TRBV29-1 CSVANRGLSYEQYF TGCAGCGTTGCGAACAGGGGTCTTTCCTACGAGCAGTACTTC